Included here is one T cell receptor (beta chain) sequence, with context. The method was immunoSEQ multiplex PCR; TCRdb's version includes in-frame clones alone and lacks a portion of them. The sample consists of some 87,000 clones, around 92% of them appearing once. This entry comes from a study of T cell changes during pregnancy in multiple sclerosis. The CDR3 consists of 15 residues. CDR1 is MGHDK, CDR2 SYGVNS, per germline. The V end was cut by 3 bases, the J end by 1 base, with 10 bases between. The origin of this receptor is a female donor with multiple sclerosis, enrolled in a pregnancy study. The chain combines TRBV25-1 with TRBJ1-3; D is unresolved. This sample comprised peripheral blood, obtained in the first trimester of pregnancy. The CDR3: CASSDGLMSGNTIYF. The CDR3, as DNA: TGTGCCAGCAGTGATGGGCTGATGTCTGGAAACACCATATATTTT.